Shown below are 26 T cell receptor beta chains from a single sample sequenced in a study of identical twins. MiXCR was run by TCRdb on the 5' RACE reads, yielding one entry per CDR3 protein. The sample lists hundreds of thousands of distinct CDR3 sequences, about 20% seen once, with roughly 13% in the top ten. This sample was also put to use in a study of T cells expressing NK-cell markers.

Material for sequencing was PBMCs. These receptors were taken from a woman aged 18-29 years in good health.

With regard to this clonotype: At one end the junction does not follow the germline gene, possibly because of a read error. The chain is built from TRBV6-1 and TRBJ2-2, with 10 bases that match TRBD2. The germline CDR1 and CDR2 sequences are MNHNS and SASEGT. CDR3 length: 14 residues. CDR3 bases: TGTGCCAGCAGTCTAGCGGGGGTCACCGAGGAGCTGTTTTTT. Its protein product is CASSLAGVTEELFF.

The J gene is TRBJ2-7, the V gene TRBV5-6, with D perhaps TRBD2 (6 bases). V dropped 5 bases and J dropped 2 bases, with 17 bases sitting between them. CDR1 is SGHDT and CDR2 is YYEEEE in the germline V gene. The CDR3 covers 15 residues. CDR3 in DNA: TGTGCCAGCAGTAACTTGGCGGGACTGACCTACGAGCAGTACTTC. It translates to CASSNLAGLTYEQYF.

This clonotype was picked up a small number of times. The chain carries TRBV20-1 and TRBJ2-7; D is unresolved. Trimming took 7 bases from V and 3 from J, leaving 10 bases between them. The CDR3 is 11 amino acids. Germline CDR1 is DFQATT and CDR2 is SNEGSKA (reference sequence). CDR3 loop: CSVPSGYEQYF. CDR3 DNA sequence: TGCAGTGTACCCTCAGGCTACGAGCAGTACTTC.

The gene calls are TRBV6-1 and TRBJ2-1; D is ambiguous. Germline V gene sequence: CDR1 MNHNS, CDR2 SASEGT. The CDR3 has 17 residues. The V and J ends lost 5 bases and 0 bases respectively, with 17 bases between them. The CDR3, as DNA: TGTGCCAGCAGTCCCCGGGTAGCCGTTAGCTCCTACAATGAGCAGTTCTTC. Protein sequence: CASSPRVAVSSYNEQFF.

V gene TRBV20-1 combines with J gene TRBJ2-3; TRBD2 agrees at 8 bases. The CDR3 contains 15 residues. Germline CDR1 is DFQATT and CDR2 is SNEGSKA (reference sequence). V gave up 7 bases and J gave up 3 bases; unmatched junction bases: 12. CDR3 sequence (DNA): TGCAGTGTCCGCCCCCTAGCGGGCGGGACAGATACGCAGTATTTT. Translated, it gives CSVRPLAGGTDTQYF.

The chain is built from TRBV12-3 or TRBV12-4 and TRBJ2-3; TRBD1 matches 7 bases. The CDR3 has 18 residues. The ends lost 3 bases at V and 6 bases at J; junction bases unmatched: 18. The CDR3: CASSFSGAVPRGSDTQYF. CDR3 sequence (DNA): TGTGCCAGCAGTTTCTCCGGGGCCGTTCCCAGGGGGTCGGATACGCAGTATTTT.

This chain connects TRBV29-1 to TRBJ2-1; D perhaps matches TRBD1 (5 bases). The V end lost 0 bases, the J end lost 4 bases, and 10 bases lay between the germline ends. Germline V gives CDR1 SQVTM, CDR2 ANQGSEA. This CDR3 region has 14 residues. CDR3 region: CSVEDPAGYNEQFF. CDR3 DNA: TGCAGCGTTGAAGATCCGGCAGGGTACAATGAGCAGTTCTTC.

V is TRBV12-3 or TRBV12-4 and J is TRBJ1-5, with a possible D match to TRBD1 (6 bases). CDR3 length: 14 amino acids. Trimming pared 6 bases from V and 7 bases from J, leaving 16 bases between. As DNA, the CDR3 is TGTGCCAGCAGCCCAGGACAGAGAACGCAGCCCCAGCATTTT. Amino acids: CASSPGQRTQPQHF.

This clonotype was detected only a few times. J is TRBJ2-1 and V is TRBV7-9; D may be TRBD2 (5 bases). The CDR3 length is 15 residues. Germline V CDR1 and CDR2: SEHNR, FQNEAQ (reference sequence). The ends were cut back, 7 bases at V and 6 bases at J, with 19 bases in the middle. In DNA, the CDR3 is TGTGCCAGCACCCCAGGACTGGCATCGGCCAATGAGCAGTTCTTC. It translates to CASTPGLASANEQFF.

This chain connects TRBV12-3 or TRBV12-4 to TRBJ2-1; D gene unclear. The CDR3 is 12 residues long. Trimming left V 1 base short and J 9 bases short, with 7 bases between. CDR3 in amino acids: CASSLVFLEQFF. CDR3 DNA sequence: TGTGCCAGCAGTTTAGTATTCCTTGAGCAGTTCTTC.

This chain joins TRBV20-1 and TRBJ2-3, with D perhaps given as TRBD1 or TRBD2 (5 bases each). V was pared by 5 bases and J by 2 bases, with 11 bases between. Germline CDR1 reads DFQATT; CDR2 reads SNEGSKA (reference sequence). The CDR3 totals 13 residues. The CDR3 loop is CSADRDPTDTQYF. As DNA, the CDR3 is TGCAGTGCTGACCGGGACCCCACAGATACGCAGTATTTT.

The genes are TRBV20-1 and TRBJ2-5, with D possibly TRBD2 on 5 matching bases. Deletions cut 6 bases from V and 5 bases from J, with 13 bases between. Germline V gene data show CDR1 as DFQATT and CDR2 as SNEGSKA (reference sequence). There are 12 residues in the CDR3. DNA of the CDR3: TGCAGTGCCCGGAGGCTTGGGGAGACCCAGTACTTC. It yields the protein CSARRLGETQYF.

The chain has TRBV12-3 or TRBV12-4 and TRBJ2-6; 7 positions agree with TRBD1. J lost 2 bases, V lost 4 bases, and 8 bases had no gene match. CDR3 length: 17 residues. CDR3 bases: TGTGCCAGCAGTTCAGTGACAGGGATTACTGGGGCCAACGTCCTGACTTTC. Translating it yields CASSSVTGITGANVLTF.

This chain joins TRBV7-2 and TRBJ2-7, with D perhaps matching TRBD1 (6 bases). There are 15 residues in the CDR3. Trimming stripped 7 bases from V and 0 bases from J, with 16 bases between. Per the germline V gene, CDR1 is SGHTA and CDR2 is FQGNSA. CDR3 protein: CASNDETGNSYEQYF. The CDR3, as DNA: TGTGCCAGCAACGACGAGACAGGAAACTCCTACGAGCAGTACTTC.

The chain has TRBV7-3 and TRBJ2-1; 8 bases line up with TRBD2. CDR1 and CDR2 (germline): SGHTA, FQGTGA. This CDR3 is 16 amino acids long. Trimming removed 1 base from V and 3 bases from J; junction bases left unmatched: 5. CDR3 in DNA: TGTGCCAGCAGCTTAAGTGCGGGGGGTAACTACAATGAGCAGTTCTTC. Its translation is CASSLSAGGNYNEQFF.

The table lists this clonotype with a few counts. The V and J genes are TRBV9 and TRBJ1-2; D not resolved. Trimming removed 5 bases at V and 7 bases at J, with 21 bases between. The CDR3 has 15 residues. Germline V lookup: CDR1 SGDLS, CDR2 YYNGEE. CDR3 loop: CASSARGFPGGGYTF. Written as DNA, the CDR3 is TGTGCCAGCAGTGCTAGAGGCTTCCCCGGCGGTGGCTACACCTTC.

This sequence joins TRBV6-1 and TRBJ2-2, with TRBD2 matching over 7 bases. This CDR3 has 15 residues. V was pared by 6 bases and J by 7 bases, with 11 bases of the junction left unmatched. Per germline, CDR1 MNHNS and CDR2 SASEGT. The CDR3 sequence: CASRSGGTPSGELFF. Here the CDR3 DNA reads TGTGCCAGCAGGTCCGGGGGGACGCCGAGCGGGGAGCTGTTTTTT.

The J gene is TRBJ1-2, the V gene TRBV12-3 or TRBV12-4; tentative D call: TRBD1 (6 bases). With 6 bases removed from V and 5 bases from J, the gap between germline ends came to 13 bases. This CDR3 is built from 13 residues. The CDR3 is CASSTGWGYGYTF. The CDR3 bases are TGTGCCAGCAGCACAGGGTGGGGGTATGGCTACACCTTC.

This chain links TRBV12-3 or TRBV12-4 with TRBJ2-2; D is perhaps TRBD2 (6 bases). This CDR3 is built from 16 residues. The V and J ends lost 7 bases and 5 bases respectively, with 20 bases between them. The CDR3 DNA reads TGTGCCAGCACTCAAACGGCGGGGTCGAGAACCGGGGAGCTGTTTTTT. Translated: CASTQTAGSRTGELFF.

V and J are TRBV7-3 and TRBJ1-2, with D perhaps matching TRBD1 (6 bases). The CDR3 contains 13 residues. V was cut by 3 bases and J by 8 bases, with 13 bases left in between. Germline CDR1 is SGHTA and CDR2 is FQGTGA. The DNA of the CDR3 is TGTGCCAGCAGCTTCCAGGGGACTGCGGGCTACACCTTC. It codes for CASSFQGTAGYTF.

The CDR3 here is CASSVGQSSYEQYF. Here the CDR3 DNA reads TGTGCCAGCAGCGTAGGACAGTCGTCCTACGAGCAGTACTTC. The V and J genes are TRBV9 and TRBJ2-7; a weak D match, TRBD1 (5 bases). CDR1 and CDR2 (germline): SGDLS, YYNGEE. The CDR3 contains 14 residues. Between the trimmed V and J ends, which lost 0 bases and 1 base, there was a span of 8 bases.

This chain links TRBV10-3 with TRBJ1-6; possibly TRBD1 for D (5 bases). Germline CDR1 ENHRY, CDR2 SYGVKD. V was clipped by 6 bases and J by 0 bases, with 9 bases between them. There are 15 residues in the CDR3. CDR3 sequence reads: CAISVGVSYNSPLHF. The CDR3 DNA follows: TGTGCCATCAGCGTGGGGGTCTCCTATAATTCACCCCTCCACTTT.

This clonotype was seen repeatedly, ten times or more. The chain combines TRBV12-3 or TRBV12-4 with TRBJ2-1; 8 positions agree with TRBD2. The junction had 10 bases not matched to a gene; V was cut back by 5 bases and J by 10 bases. The CDR3 consists of 14 residues. The CDR3 nucleotides read TGTGCCAGCAGTCTAGAGGCGGGAGGTCTCGAGCAGTTCTTC. Translating it yields CASSLEAGGLEQFF.

This clonotype was counted a few times. This chain links TRBV20-1 with TRBJ2-5; D perhaps matches TRBD2 (6 bases). CDR1 and CDR2 (germline): DFQATT, SNEGSKA (reference sequence). The CDR3 covers 13 residues. Between the trimmed V and J ends, which lost 4 bases and 3 bases, there was a span of 12 bases. This CDR3 is CSATPGGKETQYF. The CDR3 coding sequence is TGCAGTGCTACCCCCGGGGGTAAAGAGACCCAGTACTTC.

This clonotype occurred a few times. V gene TRBV2 combines with J gene TRBJ2-7; weak D call: TRBD1 (6 bases). Germline CDR1 reads SNHLY; CDR2 reads FYNNEI. This CDR3 contains 14 residues. The germline V and J ends were trimmed by 8 bases and 7 bases, with 21 bases remaining between them. The CDR3 bases are TGTGCCAGCGTCCGGGACACCGGCTTGGGGGAGCAGTACTTC. It specifies CASVRDTGLGEQYF. Supplemented by reference TRBV2 and TRBJ2-7, the full variable domain reads EPEVTQTPSHQVTQMGQEVILRCVPISNHLYFYWYRQILGQKVEFLVSFYNNEISEKSEIFDDQFSVERPDGSNFTLKIRSTKLEDSAMYFCASVRDTGLGEQYFGPGTRLTVT.

The V call is TRBV5-1, the J call TRBJ2-5; 7 bases line up with TRBD1. V dropped 0 bases and J dropped 1; count of bases not matched to a gene: 6. In germline, CDR1 is SGHRS, CDR2 YFSETQ. The CDR3 consists of 16 residues. CDR3 amino acids: CASSLGTGYPQETQYF. CDR3 sequence (DNA): TGCGCCAGCAGCTTGGGGACAGGCTACCCCCAAGAGACCCAGTACTTC.